The 7 T cell receptor beta chains below all came from one sample that was sequenced in a study of control samples from healthy donors and cancer patients. The repertoire was sequenced with immunoSEQ multiplex PCR; TCRdb's copy has only in-frame clones and lacks some. Of approximately 140,000 clones listed, roughly 89% were seen once; the top ten hold roughly 7.8%. The specimen was PBMCs. Receptor source: a man in his fifties or sixties with head and neck cancer.

V is TRBV5-1 and J is TRBJ1-1; tentative D call: TRBD1 (6 bases). The V end was cut by 2 bases, the J end by 1 base, with 12 bases between. This CDR3 is built from 15 residues. The germline V gene has CDR1 SGHRS and CDR2 YFSETQ. CDR3 coding DNA: TGCGCCAGCAGCTTTTCGGGGGGGCCGAACACTGAAGCTTTCTTT. Translation gives CASSFSGGPNTEAFF.

CDR3 protein: CASSFFPREQYF. The CDR3 DNA reads as TGTGCCAGCAGCTTTTTCCCCAGGGAGCAGTACTTC. The chain combines TRBV11-2 with TRBJ2-7; D uncertain. CDR3 size: 12 residues. Trimming shortened V by 3 bases and J by 7 bases, and 10 bases separated the two germline ends. CDR1 SGHAT and CDR2 FQNNGV come from the germline V gene.

The chain has TRBV5-1 and TRBJ2-5; the D call may be TRBD1 or TRBD2 (5 bases each). CDR1 is SGHRS, CDR2 YFSETQ, per germline. The CDR3 is 15 amino acids. V was trimmed by 0 bases and J by 4 bases, leaving 13 bases between them. The CDR3 here is CASSLGGALGETQYF. DNA for the CDR3: TGCGCCAGCAGCTTGGGAGGGGCCCTGGGAGAGACCCAGTACTTC.

The V gene is TRBV7-3, the J gene TRBJ1-6; D not resolved. The CDR3 length is 13 residues. The germline V gene has CDR1 SGHTA and CDR2 FQGTGA. Trimming removed 5 bases from V and 10 bases from J, with 12 bases in between. The CDR3 loop reads CASSPARGSPLHF. DNA of the CDR3: TGTGCCAGCAGCCCAGCCCGTGGCTCACCCCTCCACTTT.

This sequence joins TRBV15 and TRBJ1-4, with D unclear. Trimming cost V 9 bases and J 7 bases, with 15 bases left between them. The CDR3 has 13 amino acids. CDR1 and CDR2 (germline): LNHNV, YYDKDF (reference sequence). The CDR3 coding sequence is TGTGCCACTTCTTGGCGTGGCGGTGAAAAACTGTTTTTT. This encodes CATSWRGGEKLFF. Using reference TRBV15 and TRBJ1-4 for the parts outside the CDR3, the full variable domain is DAMVIQNPRYQVTQFGKPVTLSCSQTLNHNVMYWYQQKSSQAPKLLFHYYDKDFNNEADTPDNFQSRRPNTSFCFLDIRSPGLGDTAMYLCATSWRGGEKLFFGSGTQLSVL.

The J gene is TRBJ1-5, the V gene TRBV6-5; the match to TRBD1 covers 8 bases. This CDR3 has 14 residues. Unmatched junction bases numbered 5, after V lost 6 bases and J lost 4 bases. CDR1 and CDR2 (germline): MNHEY, SVGAGI. CDR3 sequence reads: CASRTTGVNQPQHF. As DNA, the CDR3 is TGTGCCAGCAGGACGACAGGGGTAAATCAGCCCCAGCATTTT.

The J gene is TRBJ2-7, the V gene TRBV7-6, with D possibly matching TRBD2 (6 bases). This CDR3 comprises 16 residues. V was clipped by 1 base and J by 5 bases, with 18 bases between them. Germline CDR1 reads SGHVS; CDR2 reads FNYEAQ. CDR3 sequence (DNA): TGTGCCAGCAGCTTAGGGTCTAATCCGCGGGGACACGAGCAGTACTTC. This translates into CASSLGSNPRGHEQYF.